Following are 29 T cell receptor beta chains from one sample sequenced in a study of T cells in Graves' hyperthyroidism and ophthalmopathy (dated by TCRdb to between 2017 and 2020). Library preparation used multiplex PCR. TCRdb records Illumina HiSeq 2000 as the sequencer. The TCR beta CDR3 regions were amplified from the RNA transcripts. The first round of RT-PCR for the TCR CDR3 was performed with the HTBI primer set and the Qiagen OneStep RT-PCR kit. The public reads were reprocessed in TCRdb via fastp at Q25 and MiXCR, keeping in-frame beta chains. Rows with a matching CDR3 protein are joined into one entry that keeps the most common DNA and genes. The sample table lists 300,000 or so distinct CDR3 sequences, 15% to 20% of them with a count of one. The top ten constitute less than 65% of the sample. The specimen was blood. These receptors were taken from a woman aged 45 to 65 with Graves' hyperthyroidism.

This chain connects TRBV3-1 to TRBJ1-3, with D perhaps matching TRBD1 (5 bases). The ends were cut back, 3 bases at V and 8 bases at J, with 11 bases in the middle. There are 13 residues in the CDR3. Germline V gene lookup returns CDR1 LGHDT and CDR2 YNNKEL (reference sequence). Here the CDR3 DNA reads TGTGCCAGCAGCCAGGCGGGGGAAGACACCATATATTTT. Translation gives CASSQAGEDTIYF.

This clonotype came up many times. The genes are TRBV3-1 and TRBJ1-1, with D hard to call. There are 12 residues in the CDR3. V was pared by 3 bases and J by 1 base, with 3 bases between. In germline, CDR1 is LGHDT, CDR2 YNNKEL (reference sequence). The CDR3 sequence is CASSHGNTEAFF. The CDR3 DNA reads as TGTGCCAGCAGCCACGGGAACACTGAAGCTTTCTTT.

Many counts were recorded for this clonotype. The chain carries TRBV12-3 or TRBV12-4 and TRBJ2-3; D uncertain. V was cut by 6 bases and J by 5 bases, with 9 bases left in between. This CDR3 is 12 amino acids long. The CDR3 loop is CASSRIVDTQYF. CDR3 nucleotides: TGTGCCAGCAGCCGAATAGTAGATACGCAGTATTTT.

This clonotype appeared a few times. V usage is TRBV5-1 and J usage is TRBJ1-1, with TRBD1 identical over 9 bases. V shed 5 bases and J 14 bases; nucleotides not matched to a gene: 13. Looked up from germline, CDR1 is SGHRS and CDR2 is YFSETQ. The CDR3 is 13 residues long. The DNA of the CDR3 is TGCGCCAGCAGAAGACAGGGGGATCTTCGAATCTTCTTT. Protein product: CASRRQGDLRIFF.

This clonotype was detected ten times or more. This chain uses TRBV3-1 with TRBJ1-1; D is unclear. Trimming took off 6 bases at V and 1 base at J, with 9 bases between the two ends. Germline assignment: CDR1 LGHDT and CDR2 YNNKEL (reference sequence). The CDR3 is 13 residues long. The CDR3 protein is CASSVAANTEAFF. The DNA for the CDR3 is TGTGCCAGCAGTGTCGCTGCGAACACTGAAGCTTTCTTT.

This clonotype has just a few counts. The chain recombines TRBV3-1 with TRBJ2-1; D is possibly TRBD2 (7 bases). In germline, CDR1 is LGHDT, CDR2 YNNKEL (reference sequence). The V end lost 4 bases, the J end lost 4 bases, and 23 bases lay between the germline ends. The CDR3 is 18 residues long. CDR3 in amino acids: CASSPRGGPPRGYNEQFF. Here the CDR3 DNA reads TGTGCCAGCAGCCCCCGGGGAGGGCCGCCCAGGGGTTACAATGAGCAGTTCTTC.

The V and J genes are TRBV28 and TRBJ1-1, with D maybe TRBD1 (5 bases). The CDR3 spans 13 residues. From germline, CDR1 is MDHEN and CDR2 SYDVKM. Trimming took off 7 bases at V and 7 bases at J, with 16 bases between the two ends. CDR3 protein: CASTLPGGDEAFF. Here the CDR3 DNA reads TGTGCCAGCACCCTACCGGGGGGGGATGAAGCTTTCTTT.

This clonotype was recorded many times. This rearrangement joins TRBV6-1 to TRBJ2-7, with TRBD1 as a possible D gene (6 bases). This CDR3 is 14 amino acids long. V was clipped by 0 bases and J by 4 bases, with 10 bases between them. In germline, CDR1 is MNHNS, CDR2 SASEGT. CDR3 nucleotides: TGTGCCAGCAGTGAAGCGAGGGGGTGGTACGAGCAGTACGTC. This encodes CASSEARGWYEQYV.

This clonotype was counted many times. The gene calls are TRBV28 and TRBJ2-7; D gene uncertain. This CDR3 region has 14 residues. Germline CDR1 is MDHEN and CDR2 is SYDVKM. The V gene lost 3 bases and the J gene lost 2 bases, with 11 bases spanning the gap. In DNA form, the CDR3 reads TGTGCCAGCAGTTTGATCTCAGCCACCTACGAGCAGTACTTC. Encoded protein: CASSLISATYEQYF.

CDR3 sequence reads: CSARTPGGGRHQETQYF. The DNA of the CDR3 is TGCAGTGCTAGAACCCCCGGGGGGGGGAGACATCAAGAGACCCAGTACTTC. The V and J genes are TRBV20-1 and TRBJ2-5; 8 nucleotides agree with TRBD2. V shed 2 bases, J shed 2 bases, and the junction held 13 bases outside the gene matches. The length of the CDR3 is 17 residues. Germline loops: CDR1 DFQATT, CDR2 SNEGSKA (reference sequence).

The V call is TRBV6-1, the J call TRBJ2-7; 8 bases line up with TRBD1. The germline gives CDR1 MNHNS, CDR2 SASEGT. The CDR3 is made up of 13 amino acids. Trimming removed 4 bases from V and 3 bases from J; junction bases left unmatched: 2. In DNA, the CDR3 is TGTGCCAGCAGTGTGGACAGGGACTACGAGCAGTACGTC. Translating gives CASSVDRDYEQYV.

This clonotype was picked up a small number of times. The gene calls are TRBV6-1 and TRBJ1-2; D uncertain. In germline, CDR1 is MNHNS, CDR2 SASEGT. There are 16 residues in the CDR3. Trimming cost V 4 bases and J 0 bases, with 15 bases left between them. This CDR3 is CASSGQAGPANYGYTF. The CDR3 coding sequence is TGTGCCAGCAGTGGCCAGGCCGGACCCGCTAACTATGGCTACACCTTC.

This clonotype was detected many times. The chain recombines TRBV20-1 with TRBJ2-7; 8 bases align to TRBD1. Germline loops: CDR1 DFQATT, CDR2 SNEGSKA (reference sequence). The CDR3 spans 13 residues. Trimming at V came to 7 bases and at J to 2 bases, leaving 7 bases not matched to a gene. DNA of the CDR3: TGCAGTGGTGGGACAGGTCCTACCTACGAGCAGTACTTC. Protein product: CSGGTGPTYEQYF.

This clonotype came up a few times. This CDR3 is CASSWTKGNTIYF. The CDR3 DNA is TGTGCCAGCAGCTGGACGAAAGGAAACACCATATATTTT. This rearrangement joins TRBV11-2 to TRBJ1-3; unclear D gene. Germline V gene lookup returns CDR1 SGHAT and CDR2 FQNNGV. This CDR3 has 13 amino acids. The V gene lost 4 bases and the J gene lost 4 bases, with 8 bases spanning the gap.

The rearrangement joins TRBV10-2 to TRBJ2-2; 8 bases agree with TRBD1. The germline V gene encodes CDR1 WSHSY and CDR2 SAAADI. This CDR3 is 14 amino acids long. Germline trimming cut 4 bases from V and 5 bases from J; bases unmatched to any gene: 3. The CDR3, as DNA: TGCGCCAGCAGTGGATGGACAGGGACCGGGGAGCTGTTTTTT. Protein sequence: CASSGWTGTGELFF.

CDR3 coding DNA: TGTGCCATCAGCGATACGAAAGGGGTCCAAGAGACCCAGTACTTC. Translated: CAISDTKGVQETQYF. The rearrangement links TRBV10-3 to TRBJ2-5; D is perhaps TRBD1 (5 bases). The CDR3 is 15 residues long. With 6 bases removed from V and 1 base from J, the gap between germline ends came to 15 bases. Germline CDR1 ENHRY, CDR2 SYGVKD.

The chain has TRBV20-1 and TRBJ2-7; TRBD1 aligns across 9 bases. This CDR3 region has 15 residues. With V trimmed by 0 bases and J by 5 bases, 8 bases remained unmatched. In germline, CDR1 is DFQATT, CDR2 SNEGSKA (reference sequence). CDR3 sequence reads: CSARDPGTGFNEQYF. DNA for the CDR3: TGCAGTGCTAGAGACCCCGGGACAGGGTTTAACGAGCAGTACTTC.

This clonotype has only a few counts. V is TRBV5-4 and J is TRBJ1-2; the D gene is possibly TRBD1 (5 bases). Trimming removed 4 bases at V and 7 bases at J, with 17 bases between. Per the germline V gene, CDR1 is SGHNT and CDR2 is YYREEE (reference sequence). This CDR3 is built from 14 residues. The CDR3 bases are TGTGCCAGCAGCGAGCCAAACCAGGGAGGTGGCTACACCTTC. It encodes CASSEPNQGGGYTF.

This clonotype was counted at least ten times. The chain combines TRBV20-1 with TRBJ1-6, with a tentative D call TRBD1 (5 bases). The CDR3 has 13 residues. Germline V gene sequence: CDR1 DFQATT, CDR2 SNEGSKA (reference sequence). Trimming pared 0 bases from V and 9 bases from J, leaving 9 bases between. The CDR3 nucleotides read TGCAGTGCTAGAGAGGGGCCGGGTTCACCCCTCCACTTT. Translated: CSAREGPGSPLHF.

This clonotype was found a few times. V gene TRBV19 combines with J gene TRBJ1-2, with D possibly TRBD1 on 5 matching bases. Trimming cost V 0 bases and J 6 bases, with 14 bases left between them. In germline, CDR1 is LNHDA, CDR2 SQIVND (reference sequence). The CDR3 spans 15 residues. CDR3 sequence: CASSIDLLVGDGYTF. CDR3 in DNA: TGTGCCAGTAGTATAGATCTATTGGTAGGGGATGGCTACACCTTC.

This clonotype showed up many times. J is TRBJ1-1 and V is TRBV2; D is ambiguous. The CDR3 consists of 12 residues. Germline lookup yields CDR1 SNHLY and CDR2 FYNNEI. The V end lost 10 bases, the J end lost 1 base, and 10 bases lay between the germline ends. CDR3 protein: CAILSANTEAFF. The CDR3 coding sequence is TGTGCCATTCTATCGGCGAACACTGAAGCTTTCTTT.

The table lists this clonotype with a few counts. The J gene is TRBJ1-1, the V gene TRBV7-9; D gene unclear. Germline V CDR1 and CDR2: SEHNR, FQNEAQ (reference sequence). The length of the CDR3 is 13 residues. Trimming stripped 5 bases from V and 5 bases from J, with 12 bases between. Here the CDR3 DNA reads TGTGCCAGCAGCCGAGAGTACGAGACTGAAGCTTTCTTT. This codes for CASSREYETEAFF.

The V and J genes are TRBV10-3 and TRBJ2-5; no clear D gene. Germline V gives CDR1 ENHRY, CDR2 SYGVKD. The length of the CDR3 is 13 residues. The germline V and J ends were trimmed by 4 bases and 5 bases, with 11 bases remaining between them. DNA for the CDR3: TGTGCCATCAGTGCTGGGCTAGGGGAGACCCAGTACTTC. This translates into CAISAGLGETQYF.

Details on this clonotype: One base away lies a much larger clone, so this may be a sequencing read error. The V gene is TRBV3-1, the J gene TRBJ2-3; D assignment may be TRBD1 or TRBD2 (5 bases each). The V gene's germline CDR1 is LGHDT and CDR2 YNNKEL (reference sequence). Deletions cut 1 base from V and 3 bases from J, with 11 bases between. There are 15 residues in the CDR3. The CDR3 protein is CASSQGGSYTDTQYF. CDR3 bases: TGTGCCAGCAGCCAAGGGGGGAGTTATACAGATACGCAGTATTTT.

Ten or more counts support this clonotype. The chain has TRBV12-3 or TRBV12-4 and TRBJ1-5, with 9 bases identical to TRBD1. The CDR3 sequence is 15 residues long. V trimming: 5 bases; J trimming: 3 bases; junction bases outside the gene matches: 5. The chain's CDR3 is CASSIQGAPNQPQHF. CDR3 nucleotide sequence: TGTGCCAGCAGTATACAGGGGGCGCCCAATCAGCCCCAGCATTTT.

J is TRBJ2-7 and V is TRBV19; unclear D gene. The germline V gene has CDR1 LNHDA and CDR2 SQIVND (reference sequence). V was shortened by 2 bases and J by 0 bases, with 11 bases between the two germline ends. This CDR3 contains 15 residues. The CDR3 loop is CASSILDGSSYEQYF. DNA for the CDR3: TGTGCCAGTAGTATACTAGACGGATCCTCCTACGAGCAGTACTTC.

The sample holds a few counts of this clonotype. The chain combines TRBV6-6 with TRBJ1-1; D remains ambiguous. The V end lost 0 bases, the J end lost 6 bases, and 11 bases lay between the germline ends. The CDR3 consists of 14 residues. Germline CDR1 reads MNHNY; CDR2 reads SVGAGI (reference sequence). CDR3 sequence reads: CASSYSTGGPEAFF. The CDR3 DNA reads TGTGCCAGCAGTTACTCGACGGGCGGTCCTGAAGCTTTCTTT.

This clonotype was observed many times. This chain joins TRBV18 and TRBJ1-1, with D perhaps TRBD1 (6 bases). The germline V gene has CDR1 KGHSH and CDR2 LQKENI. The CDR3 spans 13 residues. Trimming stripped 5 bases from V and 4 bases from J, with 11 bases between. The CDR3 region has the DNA TGTGCCAGCTCAAGTGTAGGGGGCACTGAAGCTTTCTTT. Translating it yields CASSSVGGTEAFF.

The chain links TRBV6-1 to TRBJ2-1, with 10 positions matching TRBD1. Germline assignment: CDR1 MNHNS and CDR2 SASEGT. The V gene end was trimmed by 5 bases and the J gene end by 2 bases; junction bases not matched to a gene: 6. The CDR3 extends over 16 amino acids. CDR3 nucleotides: TGTGCCAGCAGTCCGACCGGGACAGGGGCCTACAATGAGCAGTTCTTC. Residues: CASSPTGTGAYNEQFF.